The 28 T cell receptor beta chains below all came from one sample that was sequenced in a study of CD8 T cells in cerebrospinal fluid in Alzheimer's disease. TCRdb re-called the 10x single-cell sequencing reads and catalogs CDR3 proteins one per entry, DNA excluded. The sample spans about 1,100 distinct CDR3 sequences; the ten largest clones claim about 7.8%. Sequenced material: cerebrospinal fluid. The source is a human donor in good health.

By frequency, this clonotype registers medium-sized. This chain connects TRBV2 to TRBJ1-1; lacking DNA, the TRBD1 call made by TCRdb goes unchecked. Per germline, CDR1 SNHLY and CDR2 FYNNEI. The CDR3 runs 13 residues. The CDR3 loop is CASSPPQQSEAFF. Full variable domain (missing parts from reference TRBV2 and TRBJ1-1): EPEVTQTPSHQVTQMGQEVILRCVPISNHLYFYWYRQILGQKVEFLVSFYNNEISEKSEIFDDQFSVERPDGSNFTLKIRSTKLEDSAMYFCASSPPQQSEAFFGQGTRLTVV.

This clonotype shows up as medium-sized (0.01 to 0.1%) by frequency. CDR3 sequence reads: CASSSVAPRERNEQFF. This rearrangement joins TRBV5-5 to TRBJ2-1; with no DNA, the TCRdb D assignment of TRBD1 cannot be verified. The germline CDR1 and CDR2 sequences are SGHKS and YYEKEE (reference sequence). The CDR3 runs to 16 residues.

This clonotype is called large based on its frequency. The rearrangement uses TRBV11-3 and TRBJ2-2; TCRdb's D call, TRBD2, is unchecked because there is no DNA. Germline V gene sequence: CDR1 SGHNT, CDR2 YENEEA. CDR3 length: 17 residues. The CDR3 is CASSAQELAGHHGELFF. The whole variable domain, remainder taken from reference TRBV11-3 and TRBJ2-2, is EAGVVQSPRYKIIEKKQPVAFWCNPISGHNTLYWYLQNLGQGPELLIRYENEEAVDDSQLPKDRFSAERLKGVDSTLKIQPAELGDSAVYLCASSAQELAGHHGELFFGEGSRLTVL.

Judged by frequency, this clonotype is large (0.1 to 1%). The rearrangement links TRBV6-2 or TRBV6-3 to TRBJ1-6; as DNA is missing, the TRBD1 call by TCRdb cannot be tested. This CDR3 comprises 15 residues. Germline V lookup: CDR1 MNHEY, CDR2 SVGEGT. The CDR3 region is CASRQSTGRNSPLHF.

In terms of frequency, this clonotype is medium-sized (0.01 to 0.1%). The CDR3: CASSQDQGIGSTQYF. The J gene is TRBJ2-3, the V gene TRBV3-1; there is no DNA to check the TCRdb D call of TRBD1. This CDR3 has 15 amino acids. Germline V lookup: CDR1 LGHDT, CDR2 YNNKEL (reference sequence).

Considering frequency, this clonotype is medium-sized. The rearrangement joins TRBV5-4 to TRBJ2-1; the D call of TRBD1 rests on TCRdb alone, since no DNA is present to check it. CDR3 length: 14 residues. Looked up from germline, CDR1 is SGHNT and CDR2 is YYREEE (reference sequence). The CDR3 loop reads CASSLVGAPEGQFF.

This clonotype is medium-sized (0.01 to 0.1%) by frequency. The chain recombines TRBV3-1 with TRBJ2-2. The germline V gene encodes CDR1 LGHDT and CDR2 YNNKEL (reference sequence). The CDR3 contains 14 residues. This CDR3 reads CASSQAENTGELFF.

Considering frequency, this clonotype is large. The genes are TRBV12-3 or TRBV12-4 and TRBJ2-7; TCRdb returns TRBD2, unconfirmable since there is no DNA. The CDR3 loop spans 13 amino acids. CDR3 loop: CASSLGVAGEQYF.

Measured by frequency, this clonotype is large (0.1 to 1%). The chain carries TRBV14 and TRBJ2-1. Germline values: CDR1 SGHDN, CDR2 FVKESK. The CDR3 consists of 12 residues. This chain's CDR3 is CASSQIGNEQFF.

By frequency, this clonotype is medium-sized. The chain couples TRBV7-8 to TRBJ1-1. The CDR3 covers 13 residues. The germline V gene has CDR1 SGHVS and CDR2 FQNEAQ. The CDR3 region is CASSLVVNTEAFF.

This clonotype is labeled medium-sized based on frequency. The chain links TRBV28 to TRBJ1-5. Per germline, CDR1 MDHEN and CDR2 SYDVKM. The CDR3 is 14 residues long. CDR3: CASSLVAVNQPQHF. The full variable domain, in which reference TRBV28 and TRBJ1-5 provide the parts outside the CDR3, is DVKVTQSSRYLVKRTGEKVFLECVQDMDHENMFWYRQDPGLGLRLIYFSYDVKMKEKGDIPEGYSVSREKKERFSLILESASTNQTSMYLCASSLVAVNQPQHFGDGTRLSIL.

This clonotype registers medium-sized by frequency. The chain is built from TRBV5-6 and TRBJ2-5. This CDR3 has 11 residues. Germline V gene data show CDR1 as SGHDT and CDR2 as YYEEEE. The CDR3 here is CASSFQETQYF.

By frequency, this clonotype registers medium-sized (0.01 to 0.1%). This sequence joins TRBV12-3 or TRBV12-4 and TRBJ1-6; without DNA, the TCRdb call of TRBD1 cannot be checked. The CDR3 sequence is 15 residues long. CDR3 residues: CASSPPGTGNSPLHF.

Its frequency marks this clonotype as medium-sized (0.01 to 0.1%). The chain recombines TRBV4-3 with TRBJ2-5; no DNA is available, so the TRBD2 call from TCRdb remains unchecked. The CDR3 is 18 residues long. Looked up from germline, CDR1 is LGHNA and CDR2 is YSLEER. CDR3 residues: CASSQDGNIRTIYETQYF.

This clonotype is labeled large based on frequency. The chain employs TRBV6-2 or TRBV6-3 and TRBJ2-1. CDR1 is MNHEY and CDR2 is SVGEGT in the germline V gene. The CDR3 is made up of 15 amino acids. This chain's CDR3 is CASSDTGALYNEQFF.

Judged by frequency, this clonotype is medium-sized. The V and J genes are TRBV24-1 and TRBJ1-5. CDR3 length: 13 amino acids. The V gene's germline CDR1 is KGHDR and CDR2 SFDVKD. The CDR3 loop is CATSLQGIQPQHF.

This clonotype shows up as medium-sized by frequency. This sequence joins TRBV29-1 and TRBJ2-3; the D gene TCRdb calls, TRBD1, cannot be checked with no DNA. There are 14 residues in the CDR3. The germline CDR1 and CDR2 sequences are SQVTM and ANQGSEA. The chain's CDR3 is CSVEVVGPFPAQYF.

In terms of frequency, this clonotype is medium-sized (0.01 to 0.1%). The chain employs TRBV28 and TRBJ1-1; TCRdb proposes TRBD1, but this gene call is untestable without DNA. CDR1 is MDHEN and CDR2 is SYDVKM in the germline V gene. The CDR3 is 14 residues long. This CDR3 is CASSSGALNTEAFF.

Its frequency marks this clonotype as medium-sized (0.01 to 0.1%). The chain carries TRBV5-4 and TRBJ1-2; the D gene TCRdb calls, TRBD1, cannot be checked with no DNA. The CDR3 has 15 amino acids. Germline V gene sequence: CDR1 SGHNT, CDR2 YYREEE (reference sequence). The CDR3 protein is CASRAPADSLGGYTF.

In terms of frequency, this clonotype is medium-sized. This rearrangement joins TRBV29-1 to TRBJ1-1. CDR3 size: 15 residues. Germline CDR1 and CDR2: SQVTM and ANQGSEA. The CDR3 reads CSVVEQIFYNTEAFF.

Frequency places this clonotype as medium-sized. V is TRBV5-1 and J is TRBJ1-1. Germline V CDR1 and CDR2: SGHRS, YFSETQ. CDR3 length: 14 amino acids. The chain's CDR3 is CASSLDPQDTEAFF.

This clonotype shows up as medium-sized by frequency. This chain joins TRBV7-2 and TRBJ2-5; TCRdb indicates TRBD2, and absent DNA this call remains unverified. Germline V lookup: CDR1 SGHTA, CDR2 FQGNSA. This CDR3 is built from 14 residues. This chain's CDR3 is CASSLGSSLETQYF.

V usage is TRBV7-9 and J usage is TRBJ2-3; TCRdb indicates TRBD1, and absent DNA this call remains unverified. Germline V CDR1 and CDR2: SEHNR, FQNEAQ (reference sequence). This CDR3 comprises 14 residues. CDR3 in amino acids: CASSDPSGPDTQYF.

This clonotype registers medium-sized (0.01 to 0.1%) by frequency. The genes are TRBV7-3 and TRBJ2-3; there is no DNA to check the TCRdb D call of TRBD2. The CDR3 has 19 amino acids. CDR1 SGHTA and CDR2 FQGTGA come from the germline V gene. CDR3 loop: CASSLSLSSGGPSTDTQYF.

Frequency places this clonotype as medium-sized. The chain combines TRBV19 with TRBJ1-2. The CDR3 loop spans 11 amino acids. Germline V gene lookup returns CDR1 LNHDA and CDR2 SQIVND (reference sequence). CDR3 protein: CASSIRYGYTF.

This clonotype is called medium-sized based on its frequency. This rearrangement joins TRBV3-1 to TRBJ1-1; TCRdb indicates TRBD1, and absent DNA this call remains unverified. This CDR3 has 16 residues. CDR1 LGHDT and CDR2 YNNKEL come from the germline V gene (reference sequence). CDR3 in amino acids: CASSQDGRGTGQKAFF.

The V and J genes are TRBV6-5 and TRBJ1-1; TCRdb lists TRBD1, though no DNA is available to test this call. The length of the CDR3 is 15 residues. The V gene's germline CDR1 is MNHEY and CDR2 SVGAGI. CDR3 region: CASSYSLGGNTEAFF.

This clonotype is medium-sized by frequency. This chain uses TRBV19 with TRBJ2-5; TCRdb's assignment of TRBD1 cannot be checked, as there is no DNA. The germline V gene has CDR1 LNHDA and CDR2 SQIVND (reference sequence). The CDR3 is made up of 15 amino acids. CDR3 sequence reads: CASSNAGTGTETQYF.